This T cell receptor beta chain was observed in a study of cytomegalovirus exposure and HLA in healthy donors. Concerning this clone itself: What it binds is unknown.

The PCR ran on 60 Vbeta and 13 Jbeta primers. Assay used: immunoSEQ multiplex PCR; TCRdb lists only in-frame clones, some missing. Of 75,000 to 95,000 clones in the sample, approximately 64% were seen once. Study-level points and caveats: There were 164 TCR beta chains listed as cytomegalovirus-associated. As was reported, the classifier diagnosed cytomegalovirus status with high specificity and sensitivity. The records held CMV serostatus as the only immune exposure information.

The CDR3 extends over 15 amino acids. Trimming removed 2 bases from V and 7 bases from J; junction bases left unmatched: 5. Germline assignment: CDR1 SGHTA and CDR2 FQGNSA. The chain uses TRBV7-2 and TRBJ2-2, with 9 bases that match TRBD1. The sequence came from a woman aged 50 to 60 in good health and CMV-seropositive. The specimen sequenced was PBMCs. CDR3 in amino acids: CASSLRGTGYGELFF. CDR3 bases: TGTGCCAGCAGCTTACGGGGGACAGGGTACGGGGAGCTGTTTTTT.